What follows are 18 T cell receptor beta chains derived from one specimen sequenced in a study of cytomegalovirus exposure and HLA in healthy donors. Repertoires were generated with immunoSEQ multiplex PCR, while TCRdb's copy carries only in-frame clones and drops some. The table shows roughly 65,000 clones, with roughly 94% occurring only once. The sample taken for sequencing was PBMCs. The receptors were gathered from a man aged 18 to 29 in good health and CMV-seropositive.

The genes are TRBV28 and TRBJ2-1, with 9 nucleotides matching TRBD1. CDR1 MDHEN and CDR2 SYDVKM come from the germline V gene. Trimming cost V 5 bases and J 5 bases; bases outside gene matches: 10. The CDR3 sequence is 16 residues long. The CDR3 DNA reads TGTGCCAGCAGTCCGTTCCCGGACAGGGGCGACAATGAGCAGTTCTTC. This codes for CASSPFPDRGDNEQFF. The full variable domain, with the rest looked up from reference TRBV28 and TRBJ2-1, is DVKVTQSSRYLVKRTGEKVFLECVQDMDHENMFWYRQDPGLGLRLIYFSYDVKMKEKGDIPEGYSVSREKKERFSLILESASTNQTSMYLCASSPFPDRGDNEQFFGPGTRLTVL.

The J gene is TRBJ1-5, the V gene TRBV6-5, with a possible D match to TRBD1 (6 bases). V was shortened by 8 bases and J by 2 bases, with 13 bases between the two germline ends. The CDR3 is 14 amino acids. Germline V gene lookup returns CDR1 MNHEY and CDR2 SVGAGI. CDR3 sequence reads: CASGRDTGNQPQHF. CDR3 nucleotide sequence: TGTGCCAGCGGGAGGGACACGGGCAATCAGCCCCAGCATTTT.

This sequence joins TRBV4-1 and TRBJ1-1, with no clear D. Germline V gene data show CDR1 as MGHRA and CDR2 as YSYEKL. This CDR3 is built from 13 residues. V dropped 1 base and J dropped 12 bases, with 15 bases sitting between them. This CDR3 reads CASSQVQPPLPFF. CDR3 coding DNA: TGCGCCAGCAGCCAAGTACAGCCACCCCTGCCTTTCTTT.

The chain is built from TRBV30 and TRBJ1-1; TRBD1 matches 9 bases. The CDR3 loop spans 15 amino acids. After removal of 4 bases from V and 4 bases from J, the junction contained 10 bases not matched to a gene. The germline V gene encodes CDR1 GTSNPN and CDR2 SVGIG (reference sequence). CDR3 region: CAWTLRTGEATEAFF. The CDR3 coding sequence is TGTGCCTGGACTCTAAGGACAGGGGAGGCCACTGAAGCTTTCTTT.

The rearrangement joins TRBV28 to TRBJ2-7; 9 bases match TRBD1. After removal of 5 bases from V and 2 bases from J, the junction contained 7 bases not matched to a gene. This CDR3 has 15 amino acids. From germline, CDR1 is MDHEN and CDR2 SYDVKM. CDR3 residues: CASSGTGPPTYEQYF. CDR3 DNA: TGTGCCAGCAGTGGGACAGGGCCTCCGACCTACGAGCAGTACTTC.

The V gene is TRBV27, the J gene TRBJ2-1, with 11 bases that match TRBD2. CDR3 length: 14 residues. The V gene's germline CDR1 is MNHEY and CDR2 SMNVEV (reference sequence). Trimming removed 7 bases from V and 5 bases from J; junction bases left unmatched: 4. The DNA for the CDR3 is TGTGCCAGCATAGCGGGAGGGCCAGACAATGAGCAGTTCTTC. Translation: CASIAGGPDNEQFF.

CDR3 sequence (DNA): TGTGCCAGCAGCGTCTCACAGGGGGCTCTGGACGAGCAGTACTTC. This codes for CASSVSQGALDEQYF. The gene calls are TRBV5-5 and TRBJ2-7; TRBD1 agrees at 9 bases. The junction had 10 bases not matched to a gene; V was cut back by 4 bases and J by 5 bases. Per the germline V gene, CDR1 is SGHKS and CDR2 is YYEKEE (reference sequence). This CDR3 comprises 15 residues.

The chain combines TRBV18 with TRBJ1-6; maybe TRBD1 (5 bases). CDR1 and CDR2 from the germline V gene are KGHSH and LQKENI. Trimming removed 2 bases from V and 8 bases from J, with 16 bases in between. This CDR3 contains 16 residues. CDR3 coding DNA: TGTGCCAGCTCACCAGTTAGCCAGGGATGGGATTCACCCCTCCACTTT. It codes for CASSPVSQGWDSPLHF.

V gene TRBV5-1 combines with J gene TRBJ2-3, with D possibly matching TRBD2 (6 bases). The germline V and J ends were trimmed by 2 bases and 2 bases, with 12 bases remaining between them. The germline V gene encodes CDR1 SGHRS and CDR2 YFSETQ. The CDR3 length is 15 residues. This CDR3 is CASSLVGRVTDTQYF. The DNA of the CDR3 is TGCGCCAGCAGCTTAGTCGGGAGAGTCACAGATACGCAGTATTTT.

V gene TRBV28 combines with J gene TRBJ1-1, with D maybe TRBD1 (5 bases). The CDR3 totals 13 residues. Trimming removed 10 bases at V and 5 bases at J, with 17 bases between. Germline CDR1 and CDR2: MDHEN and SYDVKM. CDR3 in amino acids: CATERGFGTEAFF. In DNA, the CDR3 is TGTGCCACGGAGCGGGGGTTCGGGACTGAAGCTTTCTTT.

A word on this clone: Other DNA sequences of this sample code for an identical CDR3. The rearrangement links TRBV6-1 to TRBJ2-6; D is ambiguous. V lost 1 base to trimming and J lost 0 bases, with 4 bases between them. This CDR3 has 15 residues. Germline V gives CDR1 MNHNS, CDR2 SASEGT. The CDR3 here is CASSEDNSGANVLTF. CDR3 in DNA: TGTGCCAGCAGTGAAGACAACTCTGGGGCCAACGTCCTGACTTTC.

The rearrangement joins TRBV4-1 to TRBJ1-5, with 10 bases matching TRBD1. This CDR3 region has 16 residues. After removal of 3 bases from V and 6 bases from J, the junction contained 8 bases not matched to a gene. CDR1 MGHRA and CDR2 YSYEKL come from the germline V gene. This CDR3 is CASSQPDRGRGQPQHF. The CDR3 nucleotides are TGCGCCAGCAGCCAGCCAGACAGGGGGCGAGGTCAGCCCCAGCATTTT.

The chain uses TRBV18 and TRBJ2-7; D is possibly TRBD1 (5 bases). The CDR3 contains 17 residues. V was clipped by 2 bases and J by 0 bases, with 17 bases between them. Germline CDR1 is KGHSH and CDR2 is LQKENI. CDR3 in DNA: TGTGCCAGCTCACCAGGCCTCCGGACACTTCCCTCCTACGAGCAGTACTTC. This sequence encodes CASSPGLRTLPSYEQYF. The entire variable domain, with the rest obtained from reference TRBV18 and TRBJ2-7, is as follows: NAGVMQNPRHLVRRRGQEARLRCSPMKGHSHVYWYRQLPEEGLKFMVYLQKENIIDESGMPKERFSAEFPKEGPSILRIQQVVRGDSAAYFCASSPGLRTLPSYEQYFGPGTRLTVT.

The rearrangement joins TRBV13 to TRBJ2-2; maybe TRBD2 (5 bases). Germline CDR1 PRHDT, CDR2 FYEKMQ (reference sequence). V was pared by 0 bases and J by 5 bases, with 10 bases between. The CDR3 spans 15 residues. This CDR3 reads CASSLGLGGTGELFF. CDR3 coding DNA: TGTGCCAGCAGCTTAGGCCTGGGCGGGACCGGGGAGCTGTTTTTT.

The chain has TRBV30 and TRBJ2-7; no reliable D call. The V gene's germline CDR1 is GTSNPN and CDR2 SVGIG (reference sequence). Trimming took off 4 bases at V and 8 bases at J, with 18 bases between the two ends. CDR3 length equals 13 residues. The CDR3 nucleotides read TGTGCCTGGAATAAACAGTCCTCTTTGAAGCAGTACTTC. Protein product: CAWNKQSSLKQYF.

The chain is built from TRBV28 and TRBJ2-3; D gene unclear. Trimming shortened V by 6 bases and J by 2 bases, and 15 bases separated the two germline ends. Germline V lookup: CDR1 MDHEN, CDR2 SYDVKM. The length of the CDR3 is 15 residues. The CDR3 DNA reads TGTGCCAGCAGCCCGCTGGTGGAGTACACAGATACGCAGTATTTT. Protein product: CASSPLVEYTDTQYF.

This chain connects TRBV11-2 to TRBJ2-7, with TRBD2 as a possible D gene (5 bases). Germline V lookup: CDR1 SGHAT, CDR2 FQNNGV. The CDR3 length is 15 residues. V dropped 4 bases and J dropped 4 bases, with 17 bases sitting between them. The CDR3: CASSSNRGMGYEQYF. The CDR3 coding sequence is TGTGCCAGCAGCTCTAATCGAGGGATGGGATACGAGCAGTACTTC.

The chain links TRBV7-3 to TRBJ2-3; weak D call: TRBD2 (5 bases). Trimming cost V 7 bases and J 2 bases, with 10 bases left between them. Germline CDR1 is SGHTA and CDR2 is FQGTGA. There are 13 residues in the CDR3. In DNA form, the CDR3 reads TGTGCCAGCACCCCGGGGAACACAGATACGCAGTATTTT. Translation gives CASTPGNTDTQYF.